Listed here are 8 T cell receptor beta chains from one sample, sequenced in a study of neurological immune-mediated disorders. TCRdb re-derived calls from the 5' RACE reads in MiXCR, one entry per CDR3 protein. This sample yields around 25,000 distinct CDR3 sequences, of which 20% to 25% are seen a single time; 16% belongs to the top ten. Sequences were obtained from PBMCs. The receptors come from a woman in her fifties or sixties in good health.

This clonotype was counted between two and nine times. A much larger clone differs by one base, so this may be a read error. The chain uses TRBV20-1 and TRBJ2-5; D uncertain. This CDR3 is built from 14 residues. CDR1 DFQATT and CDR2 SNEGSKA come from the germline V gene (reference sequence). The CDR3 region is CSARAGAAQETRYF. CDR3 sequence (DNA): TGCAGTGCTAGGGCCGGTGCAGCCCAAGAGACCCGGTACTTC.

This clonotype was seen ten or more times. This rearrangement joins TRBV6-5 to TRBJ2-1; D not certain. Germline V CDR1 and CDR2: MNHEY, SVGAGI. V gave up 4 bases and J gave up 2 bases, with 9 bases separating them. This CDR3 has 14 amino acids. DNA for the CDR3: TGTGCCAGCAGTTCCGGGCCCGCCTACAATGAGCAGTTCTTC. It translates to CASSSGPAYNEQFF.

This clonotype showed up many times. The chain recombines TRBV5-1 with TRBJ1-5; D uncertain. V lost 0 bases, J lost 7 bases, and 8 bases lay in between. CDR3 size: 13 residues. CDR1 and CDR2 from the germline V gene are SGHRS and YFSETQ. The CDR3 reads CASSLVAGQPQHF. The CDR3 coding sequence is TGCGCCAGCAGCTTGGTGGCCGGACAGCCCCAGCATTTT.

This clonotype appeared many times. V gene TRBV5-1 combines with J gene TRBJ2-1; 11 nucleotides align to TRBD2. Trimming cost V 3 bases and J 6 bases; bases outside gene matches: 8. The germline V gene encodes CDR1 SGHRS and CDR2 YFSETQ. The CDR3 consists of 16 residues. The CDR3 DNA follows: TGCGCCAGCAGCTCCATAGCGGGAGGGCCCGGCAATGAGCAGTTCTTC. The encoded protein is CASSSIAGGPGNEQFF. The full variable domain, in which reference TRBV5-1 and TRBJ2-1 provide the parts outside the CDR3, is KAGVTQTPRYLIKTRGQQVTLSCSPISGHRSVSWYQQTPGQGLQFLFEYFSETQRNKGNFPGRFSGRQFSNSRSEMNVSTLELGDSALYLCASSSIAGGPGNEQFFGPGTRLTVL.

This clonotype occurred many times. The J gene is TRBJ2-2, the V gene TRBV5-1, with D perhaps matching TRBD1 or TRBD2 (5 bases each). V lost 2 bases and J 3 bases, leaving 14 bases between the germline ends. CDR1 and CDR2 (germline): SGHRS, YFSETQ. This CDR3 has 16 residues. The CDR3 reads CASSFYGTTYTGELFF. DNA for the CDR3: TGCGCCAGCAGCTTCTACGGGACCACCTACACCGGGGAGCTGTTTTTT.

This clonotype was detected ten times or more. The genes are TRBV28 and TRBJ1-5; D ambiguous. V lost 10 bases, J lost 9 bases, and 16 bases lay in between. This CDR3 has 12 residues. Germline CDR1 and CDR2: MDHEN and SYDVKM. The DNA for the CDR3 is TGTGCCACGCGAGGAACGATTGTGCCCCAGCATTTT. Translating gives CATRGTIVPQHF.

This clonotype has a count of ten or more. The chain has TRBV6-2 or TRBV6-3 and TRBJ2-1; D is unclear. Germline V gene lookup returns CDR1 MNHEY and CDR2 SVGEGT. Trimming left V 2 bases short and J 2 bases short, with 7 bases between. There are 14 residues in the CDR3. The CDR3 bases are TGTGCCAGCAGTTACAGTAGCACCTACAATGAGCAGTTCTTC. Protein product: CASSYSSTYNEQFF.

This clonotype was observed many times. The chain carries TRBV10-3 and TRBJ2-3; no reliable D call. CDR1 is ENHRY, CDR2 SYGVKD, per germline. The germline V and J ends were trimmed by 6 bases and 0 bases, with 4 bases remaining between them. The CDR3 length is 12 residues. The CDR3 DNA reads as TGTGCCATCAGCACTAGCACAGATACGCAGTATTTT. Encoded protein: CAISTSTDTQYF.